The 14 T cell receptor beta chains listed next were all sequenced from one sample in a study of STAT3 mutations in large granular lymphocyte leukemia. Study outcomes and limitations: In T-cell large granular lymphocyte leukemia, about half of patients showed multiple immunodominant subclonotypes.

The antigens of these receptors remain unknown. Produced via immunoSEQ multiplex PCR; TCRdb's table is partial and in-frame only. The sample contains approximately 5,200 clones, about two thirds of which appear only once. Material for sequencing was PBMCs. The receptors shown here come from a human donor with T large granular lymphocyte leukemia. Some clones in this sample may be carry-over from other donors' samples.

This clone was counted a few times. The CDR3 nucleotides read TGTGCCAGCAGCTTTCGGACAGGCCAAAGCAATCAGCCCCAGCATTTT. Protein sequence: CASSFRTGQSNQPQHF. The V gene is TRBV7-8, the J gene TRBJ1-5, with TRBD1 matching over 7 bases. CDR1 SGHVS and CDR2 FQNEAQ come from the germline V gene. There are 16 residues in the CDR3. V dropped 3 bases and J dropped 1; count of bases not matched to a gene: 6.

In its sample, this clone was seen once. CDR3 nucleotide sequence: TGTGCCAGCTCACCCCTCGGTTACGAGCAGTACTTC. It specifies CASSPLGYEQYF. The chain couples TRBV18 to TRBJ2-7; D remains ambiguous. This CDR3 has 12 amino acids. Looked up from germline, CDR1 is KGHSH and CDR2 is LQKENI. Trimming took off 3 bases at V and 4 bases at J, with 7 bases between the two ends.

V usage is TRBV7-9 and J usage is TRBJ1-1; D is possibly TRBD1 (5 bases). CDR3 size: 13 residues. Germline CDR1 and CDR2: SEHNR and FQNEAQ (reference sequence). V lost 3 bases and J 1 base, leaving 6 bases between the germline ends. The CDR3 DNA sequence: TGTGCCAGCAGCTTTACAGGGAACACTGAAGCTTTCTTT. Amino acid sequence: CASSFTGNTEAFF. Complete variable domain (other parts from reference TRBV7-9 and TRBJ1-1): DTGVSQNPRHKITKRGQNVTFRCDPISEHNRLYWYRQTLGQGPEFLTYFQNEAQLEKSRLLSDRFSAERPKGSFSTLEIQRTEQGDSAMYLCASSFTGNTEAFFGQGTRLTVV.

This clone was detected once. V and J are TRBV6-6 and TRBJ2-1, with 10 bases fitting TRBD1. CDR1 and CDR2 (germline): MNHNY, SVGAGI (reference sequence). The CDR3 contains 14 residues. J lost 4 bases, V lost 6 bases, and 3 bases had no gene match. The CDR3 region has the DNA TGTGCCAGCAGAGAGGGACAGGGGTACAATGAGCAGTTCTTC. Encoded protein: CASREGQGYNEQFF.

The V call is TRBV5-1, the J call TRBJ1-1; 10 bases agree with TRBD1. The CDR3 contains 14 residues. From germline, CDR1 is SGHRS and CDR2 YFSETQ. J lost 4 bases, V lost 0 bases, and 0 bases had no gene match. The CDR3 bases are TGCGCCAGCAGCTTGGGGACAGGGGGCACTGAAGCTTTCTTT. Translation: CASSLGTGGTEAFF.

The chain couples TRBV20-1 to TRBJ1-2, with D uncertain. CDR3 length: 11 amino acids. Germline V CDR1 and CDR2: DFQATT, SNEGSKA (reference sequence). With 7 bases removed from V and 6 bases from J, the gap between germline ends came to 12 bases. This chain's CDR3 is CSGDPRDGYTF. CDR3 DNA: TGCAGTGGCGACCCACGGGATGGCTACACCTTC.

The chain couples TRBV9 to TRBJ2-5; D is unresolved. This CDR3 is 13 amino acids long. Trimming stripped 4 bases from V and 5 bases from J, with 12 bases between. Germline V gene lookup returns CDR1 SGDLS and CDR2 YYNGEE. DNA of the CDR3: TGTGCCAGCAGCCCGACCCTTAGGGAGACCCAGTACTTC. Translation: CASSPTLRETQYF.

This chain joins TRBV7-4 and TRBJ2-4; D may be TRBD1 or TRBD2 (7 bases each). The germline gives CDR1 SGHVT, CDR2 SQSDAQ. Trimming left V 4 bases short and J 3 bases short, with 16 bases between. This CDR3 has 16 residues. The CDR3 nucleotides read TGTGCCAGCAGCTCGGACAGGTGGGGGGGCAAAAACATTCAGTACTTC. Its protein is CASSSDRWGGKNIQYF.

The V and J genes are TRBV7-9 and TRBJ2-3; D may match TRBD1 or TRBD2 (5 bases each). Trimming left V 3 bases short and J 2 bases short, with 9 bases between. The CDR3 extends over 14 amino acids. Germline V CDR1 and CDR2: SEHNR, FQNEAQ (reference sequence). CDR3 coding DNA: TGTGCCAGCAGCTTCCAGGGAGCCACAGATACGCAGTATTTT. It yields the protein CASSFQGATDTQYF.

This chain uses TRBV9 with TRBJ2-3; D not certain. This CDR3 region has 13 residues. V lost 3 bases and J 2 bases, leaving 7 bases between the germline ends. Germline CDR1 and CDR2: SGDLS and YYNGEE. CDR3 loop: CASSGDYTDTQYF. The CDR3 DNA follows: TGTGCCAGCAGCGGGGATTACACAGATACGCAGTATTTT.

This rearrangement joins TRBV9 to TRBJ1-3; D may be TRBD1 (5 bases). CDR3 length: 15 residues. CDR1 is SGDLS, CDR2 YYNGEE, per germline. The germline V and J ends were trimmed by 0 bases and 4 bases, with 11 bases remaining between them. The CDR3 DNA sequence: TGTGCCAGCAGCGTAGGACAGCTTCAAGGAAACACCATATATTTT. Its translation: CASSVGQLQGNTIYF.

The chain joins TRBV7-2 to TRBJ2-7; TRBD2 might be the D (6 bases). CDR1 is SGHTA and CDR2 is FQGNSA in the germline V gene. V lost 5 bases, J lost 2 bases, and 13 bases lay in between. There are 14 residues in the CDR3. Here the CDR3 DNA reads TGTGCCAGCAGCCCAGCCCCGGGGGCCTACGAGCAGTACTTC. Amino acids: CASSPAPGAYEQYF.

The J gene is TRBJ2-5, the V gene TRBV18; D remains unclear. The CDR3 loop spans 12 amino acids. Germline CDR1 KGHSH, CDR2 LQKENI. V shed 2 bases and J shed 0 bases, with 1 base lying between them. The CDR3 spells CASSPNQETQYF. The CDR3 DNA reads as TGTGCCAGCTCACCAAACCAAGAGACCCAGTACTTC.

Only a few counts were recorded for this clone. The chain links TRBV2 to TRBJ1-5; D perhaps matches TRBD1 (6 bases). The CDR3 has 14 amino acids. The V end lost 6 bases, the J end lost 6 bases, and 15 bases lay between the germline ends. Germline-derived CDR1 and CDR2 are SNHLY and FYNNEI. Written as DNA, the CDR3 is TGTGCCAGCAGGGGGGCCGGCGGGGGTCAGCCCCAGCATTTT. Translated: CASRGAGGGQPQHF.